The clone carrying this T cell receptor beta chain has just a few counts. V shed 4 bases and J 15 bases; nucleotides not matched to a gene: 6. CDR3 size: 12 residues. In germline, CDR1 is SGDLS, CDR2 YYNGEE. Per the original methods: Reference gene primers were amplified, and this amplification served to estimate nucleated cell counts. Assay: immunoSEQ multiplex PCR; the TCRdb copy retains only in-frame clones and omits some. V, J and clone size derive from that table, while D and trimming were established from the DNA sequence. The table has approximately 330,000 clones, about 87% seen once. While infection was still active, Seattle patients were enrolled and then followed longitudinally. The data stem from a study of blood T cell repertoires in COVID-19. Study as a whole: Samples came from the United States, Italy and Spain, spanning acute and convalescent COVID-19. In each case, the material was cDNA or gDNA derived from T cells, B-cell-depleted T cells, or PBMCs.

This chain links TRBV9 with TRBJ2-2; the match to TRBD1 covers 10 bases. The sample consisted of peripheral blood. The sequence was obtained from a man aged 25 to 40 with COVID-19, enrolled during active disease. In DNA form, the CDR3 reads TGTGCCAGCAGCCCGGGACAGGGGACGATGTTTTTT. Protein: CASSPGQGTMFF.